A selection of T cell receptor beta chains follows, all from one sample in a study of cytomegalovirus exposure and HLA in healthy donors. Clones were read by immunoSEQ multiplex PCR, and TCRdb kept only the in-frame ones, dropping some. The data contain about 130,000 clones, 81% of them singletons. The sequenced sample consisted of PBMCs. The receptors derive from a man younger than 35 in good health and CMV-seronegative. CDR3s include the opening cysteine and the closing phenylalanine or tryptophan. Fields, in order: V gene, D gene, J gene, clone size, CDR3 length, CDR3 DNA, CDR3 protein. The D gene is left open where the match is weak. Part of the rows lack a size; the others show once, few, many or a class for expanded clones.

v_call: TRBV27; d_call: TRBD1; j_call: TRBJ1-4; clone_size: once; cdr3_length: 16; cdr3_nt: TGTGCCAGCAGTCCCGGGACAGGAATTTCTAATGAAAAACTGTTTTTT; cdr3_aa: CASSPGTGISNEKLFF
v_call: TRBV9; d_call: -; j_call: TRBJ1-1; clone_size: -; cdr3_length: 17; cdr3_nt: TGTGCCAGCAGCGTAGGGCCTTATGGGGGGAAAGACACTGAAGCTTTCTTT; cdr3_aa: CASSVGPYGGKDTEAFF
v_call: TRBV30; d_call: -; j_call: TRBJ2-7; clone_size: -; cdr3_length: 11; cdr3_nt: TGTGCCTGGAGAACTAGGTACGAGCAGTACTTC; cdr3_aa: CAWRTRYEQYF
v_call: TRBV18; d_call: -; j_call: TRBJ1-4; clone_size: -; cdr3_length: 14; cdr3_nt: TGTGCCAGCTCGCAACAGGAATCCGGTGAAAAACTGTTTTTT; cdr3_aa: CASSQQESGEKLFF
v_call: TRBV18; d_call: -; j_call: TRBJ1-2; clone_size: -; cdr3_length: 13; cdr3_nt: TGTGCCAGCTCATTAGACTTAAACTATGGCTACACCTTC; cdr3_aa: CASSLDLNYGYTF
v_call: TRBV19; d_call: -; j_call: TRBJ1-5; clone_size: few; cdr3_length: 16; cdr3_nt: TGTGCCAGTAGTGCCCTGACAGGAGGTAGCAATCAGCCCCAGCATTTT; cdr3_aa: CASSALTGGSNQPQHF
v_call: TRBV6-6; d_call: -; j_call: TRBJ2-7; clone_size: -; cdr3_length: 15; cdr3_nt: TGTGCCAGCAGTTACGGACAGCATAATCCCTACGAGCAGTACTTC; cdr3_aa: CASSYGQHNPYEQYF
v_call: TRBV27; d_call: -; j_call: TRBJ1-2; clone_size: -; cdr3_length: 15; cdr3_nt: TGTGCCAGCAGTTTAGGGGACAACAACCACCATGGCTACACCTTC; cdr3_aa: CASSLGDNNHHGYTF
v_call: TRBV5-1; d_call: -; j_call: TRBJ1-5; clone_size: -; cdr3_length: 13; cdr3_nt: TGCGCCAGCAGCTCGGACACAGATCAGCCCCAGCATTTT; cdr3_aa: CASSSDTDQPQHF
v_call: TRBV9; d_call: TRBD2; j_call: TRBJ2-5; clone_size: -; cdr3_length: 17; cdr3_nt: TGTGCCAGCAGCGTAGCGACTAGCGGGGGGAACCAAGAGACCCAGTACTTC; cdr3_aa: CASSVATSGGNQETQYF
v_call: TRBV11-2; d_call: TRBD1; j_call: TRBJ1-2; clone_size: -; cdr3_length: 15; cdr3_nt: TGTGCCAGCAGCTTAATCGCGGGACAGGGGGAGGGCTACACCTTC; cdr3_aa: CASSLIAGQGEGYTF
v_call: TRBV6-5; d_call: -; j_call: TRBJ1-6; clone_size: -; cdr3_length: 14; cdr3_nt: TGTGCCAGCAGTTACTCGGCCCAGGATTCACCCCTCCACTTT; cdr3_aa: CASSYSAQDSPLHF
v_call: TRBV19; d_call: TRBD1; j_call: TRBJ1-5; clone_size: -; cdr3_length: 17; cdr3_nt: TGTGCCAGTAGTATCTCCCTTTTAACAGGGGGTTATCAGCCCCAGCATTTT; cdr3_aa: CASSISLLTGGYQPQHF
v_call: TRBV5-1; d_call: TRBD2; j_call: TRBJ2-3; clone_size: -; cdr3_length: 16; cdr3_nt: TGCGCCAGCAGCTTAGAGGCCGGGGGGTTGGCAGATACGCAGTATTTT; cdr3_aa: CASSLEAGGLADTQYF
v_call: TRBV6-6; d_call: TRBD1; j_call: TRBJ1-2; clone_size: -; cdr3_length: 16; cdr3_nt: TGTGCCAGCAGTTACTCGCCGAAGGGACAGCCAAATGGCTACACCTTC; cdr3_aa: CASSYSPKGQPNGYTF
v_call: TRBV19; d_call: TRBD1; j_call: TRBJ2-7; clone_size: -; cdr3_length: 14; cdr3_nt: TGTGCCAGTAGTGTCACCGGGACAGACTACGAGCAGTACTTC; cdr3_aa: CASSVTGTDYEQYF
v_call: TRBV18; d_call: TRBD1; j_call: TRBJ1-1; clone_size: -; cdr3_length: 14; cdr3_nt: TGTGCCAGCTCACCACCCTCGGGACAGAGAGAAGCTTTCTTT; cdr3_aa: CASSPPSGQREAFF
v_call: TRBV29-1; d_call: -; j_call: TRBJ1-5; clone_size: -; cdr3_length: 14; cdr3_nt: TGCAGCGTTGTACGGGACACCCGTCGTCAGCCCCAGCATTTT; cdr3_aa: CSVVRDTRRQPQHF
v_call: TRBV13; d_call: -; j_call: TRBJ1-1; clone_size: -; cdr3_length: 18; cdr3_nt: TGTGCCAGCAAATTGTACGGTCTACGCAAGACTATGAACACTGAAGCTTTCTTT; cdr3_aa: CASKLYGLRKTMNTEAFF
v_call: TRBV5-4; d_call: -; j_call: TRBJ2-1; clone_size: -; cdr3_length: 16; cdr3_nt: TGTGCCAGCAGCTTGATGACTAGTAAACCCAATGATGAGCAGTTCTTC; cdr3_aa: CASSLMTSKPNDEQFF
v_call: TRBV6-1; d_call: -; j_call: TRBJ2-7; clone_size: -; cdr3_length: 12; cdr3_nt: TGTGCCAGCAGTACCGGGACTCGGGAGCAGTACTTC; cdr3_aa: CASSTGTREQYF
v_call: TRBV5-4; d_call: -; j_call: TRBJ1-1; clone_size: -; cdr3_length: 14; cdr3_nt: TGTGCCAGCAGCTTGGCGGGGGATCGGACTGAAGCTTTCTTT; cdr3_aa: CASSLAGDRTEAFF
v_call: TRBV7-2; d_call: TRBD1; j_call: TRBJ1-3; clone_size: -; cdr3_length: 16; cdr3_nt: TGTGCCAGCAGCTTGGGACAGGGACTTGACGGAAACACCATATATTTT; cdr3_aa: CASSLGQGLDGNTIYF
v_call: TRBV10-3; d_call: -; j_call: TRBJ2-2; clone_size: -; cdr3_length: 15; cdr3_nt: TGTGCCATCAGTGAGGAGGGCGGCTACACCGGGGAGCTGTTTTTT; cdr3_aa: CAISEEGGYTGELFF
v_call: TRBV15; d_call: TRBD1; j_call: TRBJ1-2; clone_size: once; cdr3_length: 12; cdr3_nt: TGTGCCACCAGCCGACAGGGAGATGGCTACACCTTC; cdr3_aa: CATSRQGDGYTF
v_call: TRBV28; d_call: -; j_call: TRBJ1-5; clone_size: -; cdr3_length: 17; cdr3_nt: TGTGCCAGCAGTCCCTTTCAGGGGATGGGTAGCAATCAGCCCCAGCATTTT; cdr3_aa: CASSPFQGMGSNQPQHF
v_call: TRBV4-1; d_call: -; j_call: TRBJ1-2; clone_size: -; cdr3_length: 15; cdr3_nt: TGCGCCAGCAGCCAGGGTATTAGGGCAGGGGAAGGCTACACCTTC; cdr3_aa: CASSQGIRAGEGYTF
v_call: TRBV25-1; d_call: -; j_call: TRBJ2-1; clone_size: -; cdr3_length: 11; cdr3_nt: TGTGCCAGCAGTGAATTCGGTGAGCAGTTCTTC; cdr3_aa: CASSEFGEQFF
v_call: TRBV6-5; d_call: -; j_call: TRBJ2-1; clone_size: -; cdr3_length: 15; cdr3_nt: TGTGCCAGCAGTCCCCCTTGGGGGGTGGGGAATGAGCAGTTCTTC; cdr3_aa: CASSPPWGVGNEQFF
v_call: TRBV7-6; d_call: -; j_call: TRBJ1-1; clone_size: -; cdr3_length: 13; cdr3_nt: TGTGCCAGCAGCACAACGGAGGCCACTGAAGCTTTCTTT; cdr3_aa: CASSTTEATEAFF
v_call: TRBV11-2; d_call: TRBD1; j_call: TRBJ1-5; clone_size: -; cdr3_length: 14; cdr3_nt: TGTGCCAGCAGCCGGGACAGGGAATTCCAGCCCCAGCATTTT; cdr3_aa: CASSRDREFQPQHF
v_call: TRBV6-5; d_call: -; j_call: TRBJ1-4; clone_size: few; cdr3_length: 13; cdr3_nt: TGTGCCAGCACCCCGGGGGGTAATGAAAAACTGTTTTTT; cdr3_aa: CASTPGGNEKLFF
v_call: TRBV28; d_call: -; j_call: TRBJ1-1; clone_size: -; cdr3_length: 21; cdr3_nt: TGTGCCAGCAGCCTACTCGGGGTTTTCGCCCTCTCGCCCATTCAAAACACTGAAGCTTTCTTT; cdr3_aa: CASSLLGVFALSPIQNTEAFF
v_call: TRBV5-4; d_call: TRBD1; j_call: TRBJ1-3; clone_size: -; cdr3_length: 13; cdr3_nt: TGTGCCAGCAGCCCACAGGGGAGAAACACCATATATTTT; cdr3_aa: CASSPQGRNTIYF
v_call: TRBV15; d_call: -; j_call: TRBJ2-2; clone_size: -; cdr3_length: 15; cdr3_nt: TGTGCCACCAGCAGGCGAGGGGGTTACACCGGGGAGCTGTTTTTT; cdr3_aa: CATSRRGGYTGELFF
v_call: TRBV10-3; d_call: TRBD1; j_call: TRBJ1-2; clone_size: -; cdr3_length: 18; cdr3_nt: TGTGCCATCAGTATGACAGGGGAGAGGAGTTCAGTAAACTATGGCTACACCTTC; cdr3_aa: CAISMTGERSSVNYGYTF
v_call: TRBV9; d_call: -; j_call: TRBJ2-3; clone_size: -; cdr3_length: 16; cdr3_nt: TGTGCCAGCAGCGTAGGGGCGGGGGCGAGCACAGATACGCAGTATTTT; cdr3_aa: CASSVGAGASTDTQYF
v_call: TRBV4-3; d_call: TRBD2; j_call: TRBJ2-7; clone_size: few; cdr3_length: 16; cdr3_nt: TGCGCCAGCAGCCATGTGGGGTGGCGGGGGACCGGGGAGCAGTACTTC; cdr3_aa: CASSHVGWRGTGEQYF
v_call: TRBV7-9; d_call: -; j_call: TRBJ1-4; clone_size: -; cdr3_length: 13; cdr3_nt: TGTGCCAGCAGCTTAGAGACACCTGAAAAACTGTTTTTT; cdr3_aa: CASSLETPEKLFF
v_call: TRBV7-7; d_call: TRBD2; j_call: TRBJ2-1; clone_size: -; cdr3_length: 16; cdr3_nt: TGTGCTAGCAGCTCCGCTGGGCTAGCGGGGGTAAATGAGCAGTTCTTC; cdr3_aa: CASSSAGLAGVNEQFF
v_call: TRBV7-2; d_call: -; j_call: TRBJ2-1; clone_size: once; cdr3_length: 15; cdr3_nt: TGTGCCAGCAGCTTAGAGCCGGTCTCCTACAATGAGCAGTTCTTC; cdr3_aa: CASSLEPVSYNEQFF
v_call: TRBV30; d_call: TRBD2; j_call: TRBJ2-1; clone_size: -; cdr3_length: 17; cdr3_nt: TGTGCCTGGAGTGATCCGGGACTAGCGGTGACCTACAATGAGCAGTTCTTC; cdr3_aa: CAWSDPGLAVTYNEQFF
v_call: TRBV4-3; d_call: -; j_call: TRBJ2-7; clone_size: -; cdr3_length: 17; cdr3_nt: TGCGCCAGCAGCCAGTCGAGGATAAGACGACTCGTCTACGAGCAGTACTTC; cdr3_aa: CASSQSRIRRLVYEQYF
v_call: TRBV4-1; d_call: -; j_call: TRBJ1-3; clone_size: -; cdr3_length: 16; cdr3_nt: TGCGCCAGCAGCCAAGTGCGGGGGGCGGGTGGAAACACCATATATTTT; cdr3_aa: CASSQVRGAGGNTIYF
v_call: TRBV30; d_call: -; j_call: TRBJ1-6; clone_size: -; cdr3_length: 15; cdr3_nt: TGTGCCTGCCCCCAGCGGGGCGATTATAATTCACCCCTCCACTTT; cdr3_aa: CACPQRGDYNSPLHF